Listed below are T cell receptor beta chains from one sample, sequenced in a study of T cell responses to AZD1222 COVID-19 vaccine. TCRdb's table, derived via immunoSEQ multiplex PCR, lists solely in-frame clones and lacks some. Altogether 130,000 to 150,000 clones are present, 82% being singletons, with the ten largest covering about 4%. The starting material was peripheral blood, obtained on day 0 of MenACWY control vaccination. The receptors come from an adult in good health. Each CDR3 is given with its conserved first and last residue. Fields, in order: J gene, D gene, V gene, clone size, CDR3 protein, CDR3 DNA. A D gene is named only where the DNA matches it firmly. Rows may omit the clone size; those that give it use once, few, many or a size class.

J gene: TRBJ2-1; D gene: TRBD1; V gene: TRBV6-5; clone size: once; CDR3 protein: CASSRTGDSYNEQFF; CDR3 DNA: TGTGCCAGCAGCAGAACAGGGGACTCCTACAATGAGCAGTTCTTC
J gene: TRBJ1-5; D gene: NA; V gene: TRBV7-2; clone size: NA; CDR3 protein: CASSFFVGSAQPQHF; CDR3 DNA: TGTGCCAGCAGCTTCTTCGTCGGGTCGGCACAGCCCCAGCATTTT
J gene: TRBJ1-1; D gene: NA; V gene: TRBV3-1/TRBV3-2; clone size: once; CDR3 protein: CASSQDRSAEAFF; CDR3 DNA: TGTGCCAGCAGCCAAGACAGGTCGGCTGAAGCTTTCTTT
J gene: TRBJ2-7; D gene: TRBD1; V gene: TRBV5-4; clone size: NA; CDR3 protein: CASSLPGQGHEQYF; CDR3 DNA: TGTGCCAGCAGTTTACCGGGACAGGGGCACGAGCAGTACTTC
J gene: TRBJ1-3; D gene: NA; V gene: TRBV7-8; clone size: NA; CDR3 protein: CASSLGGRVSGNTIYF; CDR3 DNA: TGTGCCAGCAGCTTAGGAGGCAGGGTCTCTGGAAACACCATATATTTT
J gene: TRBJ1-5; D gene: NA; V gene: TRBV19; clone size: NA; CDR3 protein: CASLGGYNQPQHF; CDR3 DNA: TGTGCCAGTCTAGGGGGTTACAATCAGCCCCAGCATTTT
J gene: TRBJ1-2; D gene: NA; V gene: TRBV10-3; clone size: NA; CDR3 protein: CAISESPFYGYTF; CDR3 DNA: TGTGCCATCAGTGAGTCCCCGTTCTATGGCTACACCTTC
J gene: TRBJ2-7; D gene: NA; V gene: TRBV27; clone size: once; CDR3 protein: CASGASPGESFRYEQYF; CDR3 DNA: TGTGCCAGCGGTGCCTCACCAGGGGAGAGCTTCAGGTACGAGCAGTACTTC
J gene: TRBJ1-1; D gene: NA; V gene: TRBV25-1; clone size: NA; CDR3 protein: CASSRGRLNTEAFF; CDR3 DNA: TGTGCCAGCAGTCGGGGACGGCTGAACACTGAAGCTTTCTTT
J gene: TRBJ2-1; D gene: NA; V gene: TRBV20-1; clone size: NA; CDR3 protein: CSARVSPEQFF; CDR3 DNA: TGCAGTGCTAGAGTCTCACCTGAGCAGTTCTTC
J gene: TRBJ1-4; D gene: NA; V gene: TRBV7-9; clone size: NA; CDR3 protein: CASSLVTGAEKLFF; CDR3 DNA: TGTGCCAGCAGCTTAGTTACGGGGGCTGAAAAACTGTTTTTT
J gene: TRBJ1-2; D gene: NA; V gene: TRBV5-5; clone size: NA; CDR3 protein: CASSYPRPNYGYTF; CDR3 DNA: TGTGCCAGCAGCTATCCACGACCCAACTATGGCTACACCTTC
J gene: TRBJ1-4; D gene: NA; V gene: TRBV15; clone size: NA; CDR3 protein: CATSARQNPNEKLFF; CDR3 DNA: TGTGCCACCAGCGCAAGACAGAACCCTAATGAAAAACTGTTTTTT
J gene: TRBJ1-5; D gene: TRBD1; V gene: TRBV19; clone size: NA; CDR3 protein: CASRGQGAQPQHF; CDR3 DNA: TGTGCCAGTAGGGGACAGGGGGCCCAGCCCCAGCATTTT
J gene: TRBJ1-6; D gene: TRBD1; V gene: TRBV7-9; clone size: NA; CDR3 protein: CASSLRGGRGESPLHF; CDR3 DNA: TGTGCCAGCAGCTTACGGGGCGGCAGGGGGGAATCACCCCTCCACTTT
J gene: TRBJ2-3; D gene: NA; V gene: TRBV11-2; clone size: many; CDR3 protein: CASSLGTTGDTQYF; CDR3 DNA: TGTGCCAGCAGCTTAGGAACTACCGGAGATACGCAGTATTTT
J gene: TRBJ1-2; D gene: TRBD1; V gene: TRBV6-2/TRBV6-3; clone size: NA; CDR3 protein: CASSYFPSGQAYGYTF; CDR3 DNA: TGTGCCAGCAGTTACTTTCCCTCGGGACAGGCCTATGGCTACACCTTC
J gene: TRBJ2-1; D gene: TRBD2; V gene: TRBV4-1; clone size: NA; CDR3 protein: CASSQDGIAGGPTYNEQFF; CDR3 DNA: TGCGCCAGCAGCCAAGATGGTATAGCGGGGGGGCCAACCTACAATGAGCAGTTCTTC